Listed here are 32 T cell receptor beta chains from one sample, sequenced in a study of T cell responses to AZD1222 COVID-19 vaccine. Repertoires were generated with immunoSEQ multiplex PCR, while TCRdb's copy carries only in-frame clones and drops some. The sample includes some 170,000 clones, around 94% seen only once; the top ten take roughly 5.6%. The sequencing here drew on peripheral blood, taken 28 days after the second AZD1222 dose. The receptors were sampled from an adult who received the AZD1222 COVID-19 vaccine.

CDR3 DNA sequence: TGTGCCAGCAGTGCGGGACAGAACTATGGCTACACCTTC. Its translation: CASSAGQNYGYTF. The chain uses TRBV2 and TRBJ1-2, with 7 bases that match TRBD1. V lost 4 bases to trimming and J lost 2 bases; unmatched junction nucleotides: 1. CDR3 length: 13 residues. Germline values: CDR1 SNHLY, CDR2 FYNNEI. Full variable domain (rest looked up from reference TRBV2 and TRBJ1-2): EPEVTQTPSHQVTQMGQEVILRCVPISNHLYFYWYRQILGQKVEFLVSFYNNEISEKSEIFDDQFSVERPDGSNFTLKIRSTKLEDSAMYFCASSAGQNYGYTFGSGTRLTVV.

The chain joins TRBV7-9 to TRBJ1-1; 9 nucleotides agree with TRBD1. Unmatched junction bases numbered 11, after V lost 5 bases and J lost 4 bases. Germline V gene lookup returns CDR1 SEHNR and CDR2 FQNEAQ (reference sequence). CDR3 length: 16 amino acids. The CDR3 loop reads CASSPGTGWSGTEAFF. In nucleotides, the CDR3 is TGTGCCAGCAGCCCCGGGACAGGGTGGAGCGGCACTGAAGCTTTCTTT.

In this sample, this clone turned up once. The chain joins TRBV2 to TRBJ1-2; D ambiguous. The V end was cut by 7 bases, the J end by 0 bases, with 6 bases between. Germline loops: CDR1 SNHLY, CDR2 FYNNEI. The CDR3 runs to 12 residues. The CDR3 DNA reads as TGTGCCAGCATAACCACTAACTATGGCTACACCTTC. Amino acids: CASITTNYGYTF.

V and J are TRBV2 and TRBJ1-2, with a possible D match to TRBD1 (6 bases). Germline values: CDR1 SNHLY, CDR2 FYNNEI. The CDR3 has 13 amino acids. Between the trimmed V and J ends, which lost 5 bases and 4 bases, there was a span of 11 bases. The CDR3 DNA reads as TGTGCCAGCAGTCAGCAGGGGTTCTATGGCTACACCTTC. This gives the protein CASSQQGFYGYTF.

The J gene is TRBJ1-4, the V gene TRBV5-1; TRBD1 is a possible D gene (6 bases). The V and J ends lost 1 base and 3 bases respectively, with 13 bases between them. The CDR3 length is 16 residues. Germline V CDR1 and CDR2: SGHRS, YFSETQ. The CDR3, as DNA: TGCGCCAGCAGCTTGCTAGGGACAAGTCCTAATGAAAAACTGTTTTTT. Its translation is CASSLLGTSPNEKLFF. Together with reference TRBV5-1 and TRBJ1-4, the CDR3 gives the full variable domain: KAGVTQTPRYLIKTRGQQVTLSCSPISGHRSVSWYQQTPGQGLQFLFEYFSETQRNKGNFPGRFSGRQFSNSRSEMNVSTLELGDSALYLCASSLLGTSPNEKLFFGSGTQLSVL.

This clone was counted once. The CDR3 sequence: CASSLDGTSYEQYF. The CDR3 DNA reads as TGCGCCAGCAGCTTGGACGGGACCTCCTACGAGCAGTACTTC. J is TRBJ2-7 and V is TRBV5-1, with D perhaps being TRBD1 or TRBD2 (5 bases each). CDR3 length: 14 residues. V was clipped by 0 bases and J by 0 bases, with 7 bases between them. The germline V gene encodes CDR1 SGHRS and CDR2 YFSETQ. The whole variable domain, filled in from reference TRBV5-1 and TRBJ2-7, reads KAGVTQTPRYLIKTRGQQVTLSCSPISGHRSVSWYQQTPGQGLQFLFEYFSETQRNKGNFPGRFSGRQFSNSRSEMNVSTLELGDSALYLCASSLDGTSYEQYFGPGTRLTVT.

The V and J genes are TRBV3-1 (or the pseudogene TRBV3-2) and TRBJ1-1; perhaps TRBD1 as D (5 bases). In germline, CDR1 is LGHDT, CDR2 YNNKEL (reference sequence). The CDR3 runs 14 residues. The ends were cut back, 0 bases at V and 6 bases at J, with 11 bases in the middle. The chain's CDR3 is CASSQDSGTAEAFF. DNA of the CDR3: TGTGCCAGCAGCCAAGATTCGGGGACGGCTGAAGCTTTCTTT.

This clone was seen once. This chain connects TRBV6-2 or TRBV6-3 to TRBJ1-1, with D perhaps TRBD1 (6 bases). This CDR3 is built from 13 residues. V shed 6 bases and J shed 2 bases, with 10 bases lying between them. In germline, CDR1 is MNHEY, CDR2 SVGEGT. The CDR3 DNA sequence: TGTGCCAGCAGCAGGACAGTAAACACTGAAGCTTTCTTT. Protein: CASSRTVNTEAFF.

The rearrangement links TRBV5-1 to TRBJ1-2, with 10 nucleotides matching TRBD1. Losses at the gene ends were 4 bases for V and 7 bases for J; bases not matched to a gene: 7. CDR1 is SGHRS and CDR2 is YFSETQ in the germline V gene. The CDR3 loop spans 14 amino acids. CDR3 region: CASSIGGQGLGYTF. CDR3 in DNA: TGCGCCAGCAGCATAGGGGGACAGGGGCTTGGCTACACCTTC.

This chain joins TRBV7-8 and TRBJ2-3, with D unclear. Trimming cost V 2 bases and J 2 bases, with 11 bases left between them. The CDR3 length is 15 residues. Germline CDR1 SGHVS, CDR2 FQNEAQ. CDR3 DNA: TGTGCCAGCAGCTTACGCGGAAGGAACACAGATACGCAGTATTTT. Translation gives CASSLRGRNTDTQYF.

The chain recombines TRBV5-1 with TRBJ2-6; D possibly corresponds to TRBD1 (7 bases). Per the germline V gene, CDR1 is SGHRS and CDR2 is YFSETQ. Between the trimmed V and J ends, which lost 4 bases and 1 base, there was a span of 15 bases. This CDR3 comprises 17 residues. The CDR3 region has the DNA TGCGCCAGCAGCGACCCGACAGGGACTTCTGGGGCCAACGTCCTGACTTTC. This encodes CASSDPTGTSGANVLTF.

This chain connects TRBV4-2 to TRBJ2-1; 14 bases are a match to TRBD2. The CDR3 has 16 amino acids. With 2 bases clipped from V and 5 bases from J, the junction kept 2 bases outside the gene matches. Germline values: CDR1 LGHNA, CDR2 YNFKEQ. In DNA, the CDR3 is TGTGCCAGCAGCCAATGGACTAGCGGGGGGAACAATGAGCAGTTCTTC. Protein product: CASSQWTSGGNNEQFF.

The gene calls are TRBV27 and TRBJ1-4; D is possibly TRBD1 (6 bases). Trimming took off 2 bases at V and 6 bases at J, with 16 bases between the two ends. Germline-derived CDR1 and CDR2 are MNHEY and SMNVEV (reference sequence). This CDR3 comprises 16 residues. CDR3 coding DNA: TGTGCCAGCAGTTTACCCCACAGGGAAGGAGATGAAAAACTGTTTTTT. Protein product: CASSLPHREGDEKLFF.

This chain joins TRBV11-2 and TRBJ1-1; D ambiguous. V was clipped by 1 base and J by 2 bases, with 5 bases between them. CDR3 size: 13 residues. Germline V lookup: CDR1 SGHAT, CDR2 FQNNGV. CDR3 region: CASSLVGNTEAFF. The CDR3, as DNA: TGTGCCAGCAGCTTAGTGGGAAACACTGAAGCTTTCTTT.

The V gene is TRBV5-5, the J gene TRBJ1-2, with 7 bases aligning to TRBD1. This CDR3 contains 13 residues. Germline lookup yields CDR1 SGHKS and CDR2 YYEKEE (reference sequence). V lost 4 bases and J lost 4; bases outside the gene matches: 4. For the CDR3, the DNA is TGTGCCAGCAGCCCCCGGGACAGCTATGGCTACACCTTC. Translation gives CASSPRDSYGYTF.

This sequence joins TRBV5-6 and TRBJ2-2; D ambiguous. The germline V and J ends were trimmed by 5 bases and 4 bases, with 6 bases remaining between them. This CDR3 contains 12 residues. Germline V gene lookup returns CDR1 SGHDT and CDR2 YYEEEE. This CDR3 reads CASSSVTGELFF. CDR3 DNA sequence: TGTGCCAGCAGTTCAGTCACCGGGGAGCTGTTTTTT.

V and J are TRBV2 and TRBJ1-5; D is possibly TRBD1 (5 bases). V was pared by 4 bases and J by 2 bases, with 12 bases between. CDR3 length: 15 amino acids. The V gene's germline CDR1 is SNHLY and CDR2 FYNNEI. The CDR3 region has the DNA TGTGCCAGCAGTGTGGGGGGGTTGCGCAATCAGCCCCAGCATTTT. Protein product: CASSVGGLRNQPQHF.

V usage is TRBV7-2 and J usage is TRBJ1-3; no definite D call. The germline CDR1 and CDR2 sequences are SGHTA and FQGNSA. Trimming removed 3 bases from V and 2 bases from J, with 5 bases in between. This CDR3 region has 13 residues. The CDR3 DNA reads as TGTGCCAGCAGCTTTGACACTGGAAACACCATATATTTT. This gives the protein CASSFDTGNTIYF.

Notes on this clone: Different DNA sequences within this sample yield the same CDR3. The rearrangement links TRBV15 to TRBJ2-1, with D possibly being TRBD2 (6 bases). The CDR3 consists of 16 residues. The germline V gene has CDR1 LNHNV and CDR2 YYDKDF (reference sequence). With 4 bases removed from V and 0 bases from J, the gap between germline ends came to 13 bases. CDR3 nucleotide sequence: TGTGCCACCAGCATAAGCGGGCAACACTCCTACAATGAGCAGTTCTTC. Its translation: CATSISGQHSYNEQFF.

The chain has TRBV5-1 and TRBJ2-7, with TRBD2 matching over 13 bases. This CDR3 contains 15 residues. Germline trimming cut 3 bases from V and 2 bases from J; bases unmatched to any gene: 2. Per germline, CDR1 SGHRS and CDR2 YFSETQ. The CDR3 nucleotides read TGCGCCAGCAGCTCGGGACTAGCGGGACCCTACGAGCAGTACTTC. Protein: CASSSGLAGPYEQYF.

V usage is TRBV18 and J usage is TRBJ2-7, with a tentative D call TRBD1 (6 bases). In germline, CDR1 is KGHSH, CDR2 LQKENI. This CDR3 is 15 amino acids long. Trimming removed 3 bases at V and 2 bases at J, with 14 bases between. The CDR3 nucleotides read TGTGCCAGCTCACCGCAGGGACAACGACCCTACGAGCAGTACTTC. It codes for CASSPQGQRPYEQYF.

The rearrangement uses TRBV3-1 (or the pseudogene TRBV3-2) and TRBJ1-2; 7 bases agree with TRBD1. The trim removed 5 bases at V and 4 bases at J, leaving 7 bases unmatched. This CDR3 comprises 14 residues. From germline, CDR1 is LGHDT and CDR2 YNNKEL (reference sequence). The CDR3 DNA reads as TGTGCCAGCAGCAGAGGGGGCACGGGCTATGGCTACACCTTC. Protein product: CASSRGGTGYGYTF.

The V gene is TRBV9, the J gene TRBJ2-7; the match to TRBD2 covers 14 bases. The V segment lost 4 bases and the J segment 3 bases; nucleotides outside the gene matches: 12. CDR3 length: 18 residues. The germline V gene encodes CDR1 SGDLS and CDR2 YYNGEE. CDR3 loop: CASSPRGLAGVFDYEQYF. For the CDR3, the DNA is TGTGCCAGCAGCCCTCGGGGACTAGCGGGAGTCTTTGACTACGAGCAGTACTTC.

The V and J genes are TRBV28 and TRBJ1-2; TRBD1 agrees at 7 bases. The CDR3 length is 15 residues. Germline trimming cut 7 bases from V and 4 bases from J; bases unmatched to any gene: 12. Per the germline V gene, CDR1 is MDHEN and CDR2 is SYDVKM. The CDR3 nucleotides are TGTGCCAGCACCGGGACAGTCTCTCTAGGCTATGGCTACACCTTC. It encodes CASTGTVSLGYGYTF.

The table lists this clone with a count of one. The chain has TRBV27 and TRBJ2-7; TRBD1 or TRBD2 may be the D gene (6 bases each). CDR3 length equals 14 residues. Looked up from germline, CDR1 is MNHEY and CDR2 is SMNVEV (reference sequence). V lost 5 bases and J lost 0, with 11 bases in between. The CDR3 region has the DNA TGTGCCAGCAGTCGGAGGGGGACCTCCTACGAGCAGTACTTC. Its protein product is CASSRRGTSYEQYF.

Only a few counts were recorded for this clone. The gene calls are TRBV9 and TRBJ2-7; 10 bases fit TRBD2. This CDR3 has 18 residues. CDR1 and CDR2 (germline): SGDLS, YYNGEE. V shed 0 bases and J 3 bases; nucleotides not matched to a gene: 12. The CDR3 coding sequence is TGTGCCAGCAGCGTAGGGGGTAGCGGGAGGACACCGTACTACGAGCAGTACTTC. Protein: CASSVGGSGRTPYYEQYF.

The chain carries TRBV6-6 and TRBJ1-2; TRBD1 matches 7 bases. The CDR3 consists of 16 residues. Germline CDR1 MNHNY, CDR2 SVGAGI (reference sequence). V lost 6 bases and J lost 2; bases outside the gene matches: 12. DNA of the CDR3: TGTGCCAGCAGACGGGGACAGACAAGTGTCAACTATGGCTACACCTTC. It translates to CASRRGQTSVNYGYTF.

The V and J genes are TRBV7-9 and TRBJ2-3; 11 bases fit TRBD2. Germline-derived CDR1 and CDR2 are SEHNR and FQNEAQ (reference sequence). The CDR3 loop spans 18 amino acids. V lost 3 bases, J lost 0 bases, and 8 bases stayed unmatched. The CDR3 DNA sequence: TGTGCCAGCAGCTTGAATCTAGCGGGAGGCTCTAGCACAGATACGCAGTATTTT. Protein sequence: CASSLNLAGGSSTDTQYF.

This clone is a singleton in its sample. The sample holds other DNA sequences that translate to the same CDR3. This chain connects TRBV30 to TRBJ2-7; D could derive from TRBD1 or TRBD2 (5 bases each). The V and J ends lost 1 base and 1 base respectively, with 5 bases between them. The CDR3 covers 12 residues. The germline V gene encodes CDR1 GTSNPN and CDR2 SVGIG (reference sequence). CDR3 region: CAWSGGSYEQYF. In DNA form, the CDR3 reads TGTGCCTGGAGTGGGGGGTCCTACGAGCAGTACTTC.

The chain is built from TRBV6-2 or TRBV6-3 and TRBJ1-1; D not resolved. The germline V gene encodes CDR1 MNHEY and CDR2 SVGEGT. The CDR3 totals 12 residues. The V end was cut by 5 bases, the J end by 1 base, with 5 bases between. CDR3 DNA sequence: TGTGCCAGCAGTCTTTGGAACACTGAAGCTTTCTTT. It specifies CASSLWNTEAFF.

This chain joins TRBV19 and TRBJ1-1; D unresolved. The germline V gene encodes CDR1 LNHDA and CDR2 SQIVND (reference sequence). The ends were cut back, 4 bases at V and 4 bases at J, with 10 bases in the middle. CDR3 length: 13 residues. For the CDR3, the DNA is TGTGCCAGTAGTAAGATTGAGGGCACTGAAGCTTTCTTT. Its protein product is CASSKIEGTEAFF.

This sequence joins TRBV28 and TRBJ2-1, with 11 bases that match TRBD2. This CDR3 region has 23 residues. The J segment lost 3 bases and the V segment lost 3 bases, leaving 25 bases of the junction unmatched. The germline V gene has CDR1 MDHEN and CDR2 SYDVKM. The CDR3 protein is CASSFLGQRRTSGSKLDYNEQFF. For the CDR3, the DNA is TGTGCCAGCAGTTTTTTGGGACAACGGCGAACTAGCGGGAGCAAACTTGACTACAATGAGCAGTTCTTC.